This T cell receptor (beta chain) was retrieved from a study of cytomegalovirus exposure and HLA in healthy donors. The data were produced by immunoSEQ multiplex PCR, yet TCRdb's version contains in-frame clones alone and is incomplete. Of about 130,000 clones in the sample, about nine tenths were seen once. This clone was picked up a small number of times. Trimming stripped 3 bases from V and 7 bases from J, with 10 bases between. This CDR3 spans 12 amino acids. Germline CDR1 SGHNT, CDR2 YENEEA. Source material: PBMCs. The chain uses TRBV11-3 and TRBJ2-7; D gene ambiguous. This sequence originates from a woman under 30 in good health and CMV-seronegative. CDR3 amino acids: CASSLRVREQYF. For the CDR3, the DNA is TGTGCCAGCAGCTTGAGAGTACGTGAGCAGTACTTC. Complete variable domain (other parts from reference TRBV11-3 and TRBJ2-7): EAGVVQSPRYKIIEKKQPVAFWCNPISGHNTLYWYLQNLGQGPELLIRYENEEAVDDSQLPKDRFSAERLKGVDSTLKIQPAELGDSAVYLCASSLRVREQYFGPGTRLTVT.